Each of the 5 T cell receptor beta chains below was sequenced from the same sample in a study of T cells after yellow fever vaccination. TCRdb re-called the 5' RACE reads through MiXCR, storing one row per CDR3 protein. The sample carries over 110,000 distinct CDR3 sequences, over 7% recorded once. This sample comprised CD4+ T cells sorted from PBMCs, obtained 5 days after the yellow fever booster vaccination. Source of these receptors: a man younger than 40 who received the YFV17D yellow fever vaccine.

This clonotype was counted ten times or more. V gene TRBV9 combines with J gene TRBJ2-1, with TRBD2 identical over 14 bases. The CDR3 is 18 amino acids. The V gene end was trimmed by 0 bases and the J gene end by 1 base; junction bases not matched to a gene: 3. CDR1 and CDR2 (germline): SGDLS, YYNGEE. CDR3: CASSVGLAGGKSYNEQFF. CDR3 sequence (DNA): TGTGCCAGCAGCGTAGGACTAGCGGGAGGGAAATCCTACAATGAGCAGTTCTTC.

This clonotype occurred many times. V usage is TRBV3-1 and J usage is TRBJ2-5; D uncertain. V was trimmed by 1 base and J by 3 bases, leaving 6 bases between them. The CDR3 is 13 amino acids. Germline V gene sequence: CDR1 LGHDT, CDR2 YNNKEL (reference sequence). The CDR3 loop reads CASSQVGKETQYF. The CDR3 DNA reads TGTGCCAGCAGCCAAGTCGGAAAAGAGACCCAGTACTTC.

This clonotype was recorded many times. V is TRBV20-1 and J is TRBJ2-1, with 11 bases identical to TRBD2. CDR1 and CDR2 (germline): DFQATT, SNEGSKA (reference sequence). There are 14 residues in the CDR3. The V segment lost 2 bases and the J segment 7 bases; nucleotides outside the gene matches: 4. As DNA, the CDR3 is TGCAGTGCTAGATCGTCTAGCGGGAGGAATGAGCAGTTCTTC. Protein sequence: CSARSSSGRNEQFF.

The rearrangement links TRBV3-1 to TRBJ2-2; D is undetermined. The CDR3 totals 15 residues. The germline V gene has CDR1 LGHDT and CDR2 YNNKEL (reference sequence). V shed 1 base and J shed 3 bases, with 9 bases lying between them. CDR3 amino acids: CASSQVRAHTGELFF. CDR3 in DNA: TGTGCCAGCAGCCAAGTTAGGGCCCACACCGGGGAGCTGTTTTTT.

This clonotype was counted ten times or more. The chain combines TRBV20-1 with TRBJ2-1; 9 bases align to TRBD2. Germline trimming cut 2 bases from V and 5 bases from J; bases unmatched to any gene: 4. The CDR3 is 14 amino acids. Looked up from germline, CDR1 is DFQATT and CDR2 is SNEGSKA (reference sequence). The CDR3 region is CSARIGGRDNEQFF. The CDR3 DNA reads TGCAGTGCTAGAATTGGCGGGAGGGACAATGAGCAGTTCTTC.